The 21 T cell receptor beta chains below were found in one sample sequenced in a study of shared clonotypes between healthy human individuals. The method was immunoSEQ multiplex PCR; TCRdb's version includes in-frame clones alone and lacks a portion of them. The repertoire holds 2 million to 2.5 million clones, with approximately 95% as singletons. The sample comprised naive CD4+ T cells sorted from blood. Documented subset: CD45RA+ positively selected. The receptors originated from a man younger than 35 in good health.

The chain recombines TRBV7-9 with TRBJ2-2; no definite D call. Germline values: CDR1 SEHNR, CDR2 FQNEAQ (reference sequence). CDR3 size: 13 residues. V dropped 3 bases and J dropped 4 bases, with 6 bases sitting between them. CDR3 nucleotide sequence: TGTGCCAGCAGCTTTCCATCCACCGGGGAGCTGTTTTTT. Amino acid sequence: CASSFPSTGELFF.

This chain connects TRBV6-1 to TRBJ2-7; D is unclear. The length of the CDR3 is 15 residues. V lost 8 bases and J lost 6, with 23 bases in between. The germline V gene has CDR1 MNHNS and CDR2 SASEGT. The CDR3 reads CASREKGLGLPEQYF. The CDR3 DNA follows: TGTGCCAGCCGAGAAAAGGGCCTTGGGTTGCCCGAGCAGTACTTC.

This clone has a handful of counts. The sample has other DNA sequences that encode this CDR3 too. V and J are TRBV6-5 and TRBJ2-7; 10 bases fit TRBD2. The V and J ends lost 0 bases and 3 bases, in that order; junction bases with no gene match: 2. Germline V gene lookup returns CDR1 MNHEY and CDR2 SVGAGI. The CDR3 spans 15 residues. The CDR3 DNA reads TGTGCCAGCAGTTACTCAGCTAGCGGGAGCTACGAGCAGTACTTC. This translates into CASSYSASGSYEQYF.

Comments on this clone: Other DNA sequences from this sample encode an identical CDR3 as well. V gene TRBV2 combines with J gene TRBJ1-5, with D unclear. The ends were cut back, 6 bases at V and 4 bases at J, with 10 bases in the middle. CDR3 length: 13 amino acids. In germline, CDR1 is SNHLY, CDR2 FYNNEI. This CDR3 reads CASSPGGNQPQHF. The CDR3 bases are TGTGCCAGCAGCCCTGGCGGAAATCAGCCCCAGCATTTT.

This clone came up once. The chain has TRBV10-1 and TRBJ1-2; 7 bases are a match to TRBD1. J gave up 6 bases and V 6 bases, and 7 bases lay outside the gene matches. The CDR3 loop spans 13 amino acids. Germline CDR1 WNHNN, CDR2 SYGVQD (reference sequence). The CDR3 loop reads CASRPDREDGYTF. DNA of the CDR3: TGCGCCAGCAGACCAGACAGGGAAGATGGCTACACCTTC.

V gene TRBV5-6 combines with J gene TRBJ2-2, with D unresolved. This CDR3 has 13 amino acids. Germline CDR1 and CDR2: SGHDT and YYEEEE. V was pared by 4 bases and J by 4 bases, with 8 bases between. The CDR3 here is CASSLDVTGELFF. CDR3 coding DNA: TGTGCCAGCAGCCTGGACGTCACCGGGGAGCTGTTTTTT. The entire variable domain, with the rest obtained from reference TRBV5-6 and TRBJ2-2, is as follows: DAGVTQSPTHLIKTRGQQVTLRCSPKSGHDTVSWYQQALGQGPQFIFQYYEEEERQRGNFPDRFSGHQFPNYSSELNVNALLLGDSALYLCASSLDVTGELFFGEGSRLTVL.

The chain is built from TRBV30 and TRBJ2-7, with TRBD2 matching over 7 bases. The CDR3 consists of 13 residues. Germline-derived CDR1 and CDR2 are GTSNPN and SVGIG (reference sequence). V gave up 5 bases and J gave up 0 bases; unmatched junction bases: 4. In DNA form, the CDR3 reads TGTGCCTGGGGGGGGGTTCCCTCCTACGAGCAGTACTTC. Its translation: CAWGGVPSYEQYF.

About this clone itself: This CDR3 is also generated by other DNA sequences in the sample. This sequence joins TRBV6-1 and TRBJ1-2, with 9 bases that match TRBD1. The CDR3 extends over 15 amino acids. V lost 0 bases and J lost 6; bases outside the gene matches: 5. CDR1 and CDR2 (germline): MNHNS, SASEGT. CDR3 nucleotides: TGTGCCAGCAGTGAAGCTTTACAGGGGGCAGATGGCTACACCTTC. This translates into CASSEALQGADGYTF.

The chain combines TRBV6-5 with TRBJ2-7; 9 bases fit TRBD2. V was clipped by 4 bases and J by 3 bases; unmatched bases: 7. The CDR3 spans 15 residues. CDR1 is MNHEY and CDR2 is SVGAGI in the germline V gene. This CDR3 is CASSSYSGGSYEQYF. CDR3 nucleotides: TGTGCCAGCAGTTCATATAGCGGGGGTAGCTACGAGCAGTACTTC.

Written as DNA, the CDR3 is TGTGCCAGCATCGGGACTAGCGGGAGGGGCCAGGGTGAGCAGTTCTTC. It yields the protein CASIGTSGRGQGEQFF. The chain recombines TRBV21-1 with TRBJ2-1; TRBD2 is the table's D call, not checked against the DNA. TRBV21-1 is an annotated pseudogene. The CDR3 is 16 residues long.

The V gene is TRBV7-2, the J gene TRBJ2-2; TRBD1 or TRBD2 may be the D gene (5 bases each). The germline gives CDR1 SGHTA, CDR2 FQGNSA. The CDR3 has 14 residues. Trimming stripped 1 base from V and 4 bases from J, with 7 bases between. CDR3 in amino acids: CASSLGGSTGELFF. CDR3 nucleotide sequence: TGTGCCAGCAGCTTAGGGGGGAGCACCGGGGAGCTGTTTTTT. The variable domain in full, with the rest retrieved from reference TRBV7-2 and TRBJ2-2, is GAGVSQSPSNKVTEKGKDVELRCDPISGHTALYWYRQSLGQGLEFLIYFQGNSAPDKSGLPSDRFSAERTGGSVSTLTIQRTQQEDSAVYLCASSLGGSTGELFFGEGSRLTVL.

This clone was seen more than once but under ten times. This same CDR3 is encoded by further DNA sequences in the sample. This CDR3 is CASSLVYEQYF. The CDR3 region has the DNA TGTGCCAGCAGCTTAGTCTACGAGCAGTACTTC. V is TRBV7-2 and J is TRBJ2-7; D is uncertain. The CDR3 consists of 11 residues. Germline V gene sequence: CDR1 SGHTA, CDR2 FQGNSA. Deletions cut 1 base from V and 3 bases from J, with 1 base between.

The V call is TRBV28, the J call TRBJ2-7, with D perhaps TRBD2 (5 bases). Per the germline V gene, CDR1 is MDHEN and CDR2 is SYDVKM. This CDR3 contains 14 residues. V was pared by 4 bases and J by 0 bases, with 10 bases between. In nucleotides, the CDR3 is TGTGCCAGCAGTTCTCTCGGGGTCTCCTACGAGCAGTACTTC. This codes for CASSSLGVSYEQYF.

The chain links TRBV5-4 to TRBJ2-7; unclear D gene. Trimming left V 0 bases short and J 2 bases short, with 12 bases between. The CDR3 covers 15 residues. The germline V gene has CDR1 SGHNT and CDR2 YYREEE (reference sequence). The CDR3 loop reads CASSLAGTFAYEQYF. The CDR3 nucleotides are TGTGCCAGCAGCTTGGCCGGCACATTCGCCTACGAGCAGTACTTC.

The chain employs TRBV30 and TRBJ1-5; D gene ambiguous. This CDR3 has 14 amino acids. V lost 3 bases and J lost 4, with 13 bases in between. The V gene's germline CDR1 is GTSNPN and CDR2 SVGIG (reference sequence). CDR3 protein: CAWSIWGGNQPQHF. The CDR3 coding sequence is TGTGCCTGGAGCATATGGGGAGGGAATCAGCCCCAGCATTTT.

The genes are TRBV5-4 and TRBJ2-2; 10 bases fit TRBD1. Germline CDR1 reads SGHNT; CDR2 reads YYREEE (reference sequence). The ends lost 0 bases at V and 5 bases at J; junction bases unmatched: 4. The CDR3 spans 16 residues. Written as DNA, the CDR3 is TGTGCCAGCAGCTTGGTGGGACAGGGGATTACCGGGGAGCTGTTTTTT. This translates into CASSLVGQGITGELFF.

This chain uses TRBV7-9 with TRBJ1-1, with TRBD1 matching 12 bases. This CDR3 contains 17 residues. Germline values: CDR1 SEHNR, CDR2 FQNEAQ (reference sequence). V lost 5 bases and J lost 7; bases outside the gene matches: 14. CDR3 region: CASSPEWDRGRGGEAFF. In DNA, the CDR3 is TGTGCCAGCAGCCCCGAATGGGACAGGGGGCGAGGGGGTGAAGCTTTCTTT.

The chain joins TRBV23-1 to TRBJ1-6; D not resolved. TRBV23-1 is labeled an ORF, and its function is uncertain. This CDR3 has 14 residues. The V gene lost 4 bases and the J gene lost 10 bases, with 14 bases spanning the gap. Written as DNA, the CDR3 is TGCGCCAGCAGTCGTTCCGGGGTCCTATCACCCCTCCACTTT. Amino acids: CASSRSGVLSPLHF.

V usage is TRBV28 and J usage is TRBJ1-1, with 7 bases that match TRBD1. CDR1 is MDHEN, CDR2 SYDVKM, per germline. The length of the CDR3 is 12 residues. V trimming: 8 bases; J trimming: 5 bases; junction bases outside the gene matches: 5. The DNA for the CDR3 is TGTGCCAGCGGATACAGGGGAACTGAAGCTTTCTTT. It translates to CASGYRGTEAFF.

This chain links TRBV6-1 with TRBJ1-2; the D is unclear. Germline V CDR1 and CDR2: MNHNS, SASEGT. CDR3 length: 12 residues. The V end lost 4 bases, the J end lost 6 bases, and 9 bases lay between the germline ends. The CDR3 sequence: CASSVSNNGYTF. Here the CDR3 DNA reads TGTGCCAGCAGTGTGTCCAACAATGGCTACACCTTC.

The chain is built from TRBV5-6 and TRBJ2-7, with 7 bases matching TRBD1. The length of the CDR3 is 13 residues. Germline CDR1 SGHDT, CDR2 YYEEEE. After removal of 7 bases from V and 9 bases from J, the junction contained 13 bases not matched to a gene. This CDR3 reads CASGPGQSHPQYF. The CDR3 DNA sequence: TGTGCCAGCGGACCGGGACAGTCTCATCCGCAGTACTTC.